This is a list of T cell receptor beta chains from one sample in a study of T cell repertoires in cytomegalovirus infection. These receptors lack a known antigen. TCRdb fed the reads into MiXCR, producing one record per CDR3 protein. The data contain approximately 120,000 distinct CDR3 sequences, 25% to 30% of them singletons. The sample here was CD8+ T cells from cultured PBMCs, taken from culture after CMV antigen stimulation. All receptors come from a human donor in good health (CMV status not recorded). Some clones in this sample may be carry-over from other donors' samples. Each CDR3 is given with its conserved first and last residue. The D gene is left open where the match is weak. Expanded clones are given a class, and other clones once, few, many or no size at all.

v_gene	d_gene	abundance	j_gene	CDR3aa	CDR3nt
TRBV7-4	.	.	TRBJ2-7	CASSYPGPGDEQYF	TGTGCCAGCAGCTATCCCGGGCCAGGAGATGAGCAGTACTTC
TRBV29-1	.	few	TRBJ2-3	CSARPDGPDTQYF	TGCAGCGCTCGGCCGGACGGGCCAGATACGCAGTATTTT
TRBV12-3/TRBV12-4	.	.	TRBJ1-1	CASSPLRRWDTEAFF	TGTGCCAGCAGTCCCTTGAGGCGGTGGGACACTGAAGCTTTCTTT
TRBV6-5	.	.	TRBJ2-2	CASSPGQYTGELFF	TGTGCCAGCAGTCCTGGACAGTACACCGGGGAGCTGTTTTTT
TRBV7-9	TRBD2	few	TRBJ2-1	CASSLGGRGEQFF	TGTGCCAGCAGCTTAGGGGGGAGGGGTGAGCAGTTCTTC
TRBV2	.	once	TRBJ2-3	CVPRGVTDTQYF	TGTGTGCCGCGAGGGGTAACAGATACGCAGTATTTT
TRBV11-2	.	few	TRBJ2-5	CATLDQETQYF	TGTGCCACCCTTGACCAAGAGACCCAGTACTTC
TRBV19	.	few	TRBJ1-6	CASSNNLGSPLHF	TGTGCCAGTAGCAATAACCTTGGGTCGCCCCTCCACTTT
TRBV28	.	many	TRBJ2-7	CASTRMVITGEGDEQYF	TGTGCCAGCACCAGAATGGTCATAACAGGGGAGGGTGACGAGCAGTACTTC
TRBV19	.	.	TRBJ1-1	CASSILATNTEAFF	TGTGCCAGTAGTATCCTTGCCACAAACACTGAAGCTTTCTTT
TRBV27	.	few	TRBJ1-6	CASRVYNSPLHF	TGTGCCAGCAGAGTCTATAATTCACCCCTCCACTTT
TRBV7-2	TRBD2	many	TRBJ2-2	CASSLPGTSSSGELFF	TGTGCCAGCAGCCTTCCCGGGACTAGCTCGTCCGGGGAGCTGTTTTTT
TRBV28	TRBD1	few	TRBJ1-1	CASSLLQGDTEAFF	TGTGCCAGCAGTTTATTACAGGGGGACACTGAAGCTTTCTTT
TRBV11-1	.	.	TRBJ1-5	CASSFSPSNQPQHF	TGTGCCAGCAGCTTTTCTCCCAGCAATCAGCCCCAGCATTTT
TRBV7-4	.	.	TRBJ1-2	CVPAPRWYYGYTF	TGTGTCCCCGCTCCCCGGTGGTACTATGGCTACACCTTC
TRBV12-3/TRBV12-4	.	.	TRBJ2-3	CASSFYSSSSTDTQYF	TGTGCCAGCAGTTTTTATAGCAGTTCTAGCACAGATACGCAGTATTTT
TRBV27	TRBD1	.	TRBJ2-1	CASSLLDRAHNEQFF	TGTGCCAGCAGTTTATTGGACAGGGCCCACAATGAGCAGTTCTTC
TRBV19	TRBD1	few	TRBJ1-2	CASSMQTGLYGYTF	TGTGCCAGTAGTATGCAGACAGGGCTGTATGGCTACACCTTC
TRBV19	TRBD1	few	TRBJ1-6	CASTGTGFSPLHF	TGTGCCAGTACCGGGACAGGGTTTTCACCCCTCCACTTT
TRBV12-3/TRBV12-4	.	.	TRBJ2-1	CASTTRLKSSYNEQFF	TGTGCCAGCACCACGAGGCTCAAGAGCTCCTACAATGAGCAGTTCTTC
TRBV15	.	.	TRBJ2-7	CATSRGSGEQYF	TGTGCCACCAGCAGAGGTAGTGGCGAGCAGTACTTC
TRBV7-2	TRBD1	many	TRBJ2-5	CASSSPPGRGWEETQYF	TGTGCCAGCAGCTCCCCTCCCGGCAGGGGGTGGGAAGAGACCCAGTACTTC
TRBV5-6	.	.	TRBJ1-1	CASSFSEVNTEAFF	TGTGCCAGCAGCTTCAGCGAGGTGAACACTGAAGCTTTCTTT
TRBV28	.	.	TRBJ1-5	CASRKLGNQPQHF	TGTGCCAGCAGGAAGTTGGGCAATCAGCCCCAGCATTTT
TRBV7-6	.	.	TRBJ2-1	CASSLPGGDSYNEQFF	TGTGCCAGCAGCTTACCCGGCGGGGACTCCTACAATGAGCAGTTCTTC
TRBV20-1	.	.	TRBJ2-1	CSARDLEGSSYNEQFF	TGCAGTGCTAGAGATCTGGAGGGGAGCTCCTACAATGAGCAGTTCTTC
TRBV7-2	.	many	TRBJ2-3	CASSLEGLDRYF	TGTGCCAGCAGCTTAGAAGGGTTAGATCGGTATTTT
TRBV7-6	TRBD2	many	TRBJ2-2	CASSSYPARSGGPTGELFF	TGTGCCAGCAGCTCCTATCCGGCTCGAAGCGGGGGACCCACCGGGGAGCTGTTTTTT
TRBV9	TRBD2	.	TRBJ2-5	CASSGQTLGLAETQYF	TGTGCCAGCAGCGGACAAACCCTGGGACTAGCGGAGACCCAGTACTTC
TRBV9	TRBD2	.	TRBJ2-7	CASSAGLAGGIYEQYF	TGTGCCAGCAGCGCCGGACTAGCGGGGGGCATCTACGAGCAGTACTTC
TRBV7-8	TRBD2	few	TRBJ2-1	CASSLVGGGSSYNEQFF	TGTGCCAGCAGCTTAGTGGGGGGGGGTAGCTCCTACAATGAGCAGTTCTTC